What follows describes a single TCR beta chain. Antigen specificity is unknown. The entry originates in a study of CD8 T cells in ankylosing spondylitis. The study, taken as a whole, reports: Reportedly, significant enrichment of disease-linked clones occurred in matched ankylosing spondylitis synovial fluid. There was a TCR beta motif, made of eight highly homologous variants, that appeared characteristic of ankylosing spondylitis blood. Reactive arthritis synovial fluid and blood were previously reported to contain some motif variants. A CD8+ phenotype characterized the disease-linked clones, which were relatively rare in peripheral blood.

The V end lost 0 bases, the J end lost 5 bases, and 11 bases lay between the germline ends. Germline assignment: CDR1 MNHEY and CDR2 SVGAGI. The CDR3 contains 15 residues. Using its own MiXCR run on the 5' RACE reads, TCRdb lists one record per CDR3 protein. The sample has around 770,000 distinct CDR3 sequences, around 11% seen once. This sequence was found in a male donor with ankylosing spondylitis. The sample consisted of blood, either unsorted or a sorted T cell fraction (not recorded which). The rearrangement uses TRBV6-5 and TRBJ1-5; tentatively, D is TRBD1 (6 bases). The CDR3 here is CASSYSGHRDQPQHF. DNA for the CDR3: TGTGCCAGCAGTTACTCGGGACACCGGGATCAGCCCCAGCATTTT.